Below are 20 T cell receptor beta chains sequenced from a single sample in a study of cytomegalovirus exposure and HLA in healthy donors. The PCR was carried out with 60 Vbeta primers and 13 Jbeta primers. TCRdb keeps only in-frame clones here, not all; method: immunoSEQ multiplex PCR. This table holds approximately 210,000 clones, roughly 80% found once. Sequenced material: PBMCs. Receptor source: a middle-aged man in good health and CMV-seropositive.

The chain has TRBV10-3 and TRBJ2-5; D unclear. Trimming pared 11 bases from V and 6 bases from J, leaving 16 bases between. The germline gives CDR1 ENHRY, CDR2 SYGVKD. This CDR3 is 12 amino acids long. CDR3 DNA: TGTGCCTCTGGAGCCTCCCCAAAGACCCAGTACTTC. Translated: CASGASPKTQYF.

The rearrangement uses TRBV29-1 and TRBJ2-3; D uncertain. The CDR3 sequence is 10 residues long. In germline, CDR1 is SQVTM, CDR2 ANQGSEA. Trimming left V 7 bases short and J 2 bases short, with 4 bases between. CDR3 bases: TGCAGCGCCTCCACAGATACGCAGTATTTT. It encodes CSASTDTQYF.

The V and J genes are TRBV10-2 and TRBJ2-1; the D gene is possibly TRBD2 (5 bases). V was trimmed by 6 bases and J by 1 base, leaving 16 bases between them. CDR1 and CDR2 from the germline V gene are WSHSY and SAAADI. This CDR3 comprises 16 residues. The CDR3 sequence: CASRGGGLGSYNEQFF. The CDR3 DNA reads as TGCGCCAGCAGGGGTGGAGGACTTGGATCCTACAATGAGCAGTTCTTC.

The V call is TRBV7-8, the J call TRBJ2-1; TRBD1 matches 8 bases. Germline CDR1 SGHVS, CDR2 FQNEAQ. The ends lost 1 base at V and 8 bases at J; junction bases unmatched: 4. The CDR3 runs to 14 residues. The CDR3, as DNA: TGTGCCAGCAGCTTAGGGACAGGGTTCGATGAGCAGTTCTTC. Protein sequence: CASSLGTGFDEQFF.

The chain employs TRBV7-6 and TRBJ2-5; 7 bases line up with TRBD1. The junction had 6 bases not matched to a gene; V was cut back by 5 bases and J by 6 bases. CDR3 length equals 13 residues. Germline CDR1 is SGHVS and CDR2 is FNYEAQ. In DNA form, the CDR3 reads TGTGCCAGCAGCCGGGACAGTGACCAGACCCAGTACTTC. This sequence encodes CASSRDSDQTQYF.

In its sample, this clone was seen a few times. The rearrangement uses TRBV7-2 and TRBJ1-1; maybe TRBD1 (6 bases). The V end lost 0 bases, the J end lost 7 bases, and 12 bases lay between the germline ends. Germline V gene sequence: CDR1 SGHTA, CDR2 FQGNSA. This CDR3 is built from 14 residues. CDR3 loop: CASSLAGTRNEAFF. DNA for the CDR3: TGTGCCAGCAGCTTAGCCGGGACACGGAATGAAGCTTTCTTT.

The rearrangement links TRBV5-1 to TRBJ2-3; 10 bases map to TRBD2. Germline assignment: CDR1 SGHRS and CDR2 YFSETQ. J gave up 0 bases and V 8 bases, and 3 bases lay outside the gene matches. The CDR3 is 14 amino acids. In DNA form, the CDR3 reads TGCGCCAGTTCGACTAGCGGGAGCACAGATACGCAGTATTTT. Translated, it gives CASSTSGSTDTQYF. The complete variable domain, with remaining parts taken from reference TRBV5-1 and TRBJ2-3, reads KAGVTQTPRYLIKTRGQQVTLSCSPISGHRSVSWYQQTPGQGLQFLFEYFSETQRNKGNFPGRFSGRQFSNSRSEMNVSTLELGDSALYLCASSTSGSTDTQYFGPGTRLTVL.

This clone was counted once. The chain is built from TRBV5-6 and TRBJ2-4; TRBD2 aligns across 8 bases. The V gene's germline CDR1 is SGHDT and CDR2 YYEEEE. The CDR3 length is 15 residues. The junction had 6 bases not matched to a gene; V was cut back by 0 bases and J by 7 bases. The CDR3 reads CASSLEQRELNIQYF. DNA of the CDR3: TGTGCCAGCAGCTTGGAACAGCGGGAGTTGAACATTCAGTACTTC.

V gene TRBV6-5 combines with J gene TRBJ2-1; 12 nucleotides agree with TRBD1. Germline CDR1 reads MNHEY; CDR2 reads SVGAGI. The CDR3 has 15 residues. With 6 bases clipped from V and 4 bases from J, the junction kept 4 bases outside the gene matches. The chain's CDR3 is CASSRGQGAYNEQFF. The CDR3 DNA sequence: TGTGCCAGCAGCAGGGGACAGGGGGCTTACAATGAGCAGTTCTTC.

The chain carries TRBV19 and TRBJ2-2; D perhaps matches TRBD2 (6 bases). Germline CDR1 and CDR2: LNHDA and SQIVND (reference sequence). Trimming pared 3 bases from V and 3 bases from J, leaving 11 bases between. The CDR3 consists of 15 residues. The CDR3 DNA reads TGTGCCAGTAGTATTCTAGCGACTCACACCGGGGAGCTGTTTTTT. Its protein product is CASSILATHTGELFF.

The chain employs TRBV12-5 and TRBJ1-5; TRBD1 might be the D (6 bases). CDR1 and CDR2 (germline): LGHNT, FRNRAP. V gave up 7 bases and J gave up 6 bases, with 16 bases separating them. The length of the CDR3 is 14 residues. The CDR3 protein is CASAPRGYRQPQHF. DNA of the CDR3: TGTGCTAGTGCCCCCAGGGGTTACCGTCAGCCCCAGCATTTT. The full variable domain, in which reference TRBV12-5 and TRBJ1-5 provide the parts outside the CDR3, is DARVTQTPRHKVTEMGQEVTMRCQPILGHNTVFWYRQTMMQGLELLAYFRNRAPLDDSGMPKDRFSAEMPDATLATLKIQPSEPRDSAVYFCASAPRGYRQPQHFGDGTRLSIL.

The gene calls are TRBV6-5 and TRBJ2-7, with D perhaps TRBD1 (7 bases). Trimming shortened V by 0 bases and J by 4 bases, and 13 bases separated the two germline ends. CDR1 and CDR2 from the germline V gene are MNHEY and SVGAGI. The CDR3 length is 15 residues. CDR3 DNA: TGTGCCAGCAGTTACTCGAGGGGGCGGGGATACGAGCAGTACTTC. The encoded protein is CASSYSRGRGYEQYF.

The chain has TRBV7-9 and TRBJ2-1; the match to TRBD2 covers 8 bases. The CDR3 is 16 amino acids. Germline V gives CDR1 SEHNR, CDR2 FQNEAQ (reference sequence). V dropped 4 bases and J dropped 5; count of bases not matched to a gene: 10. The CDR3 is CASSSSTRTSNNEQFF. CDR3 DNA: TGTGCCAGCAGCTCCTCGACCCGGACTAGCAACAATGAGCAGTTCTTC.

Comment on this clone: Sequence at one end of the junction differs from germline and may be a read error. The genes are TRBV7-7 and TRBJ2-3; perhaps TRBD1 as D (5 bases). The CDR3 loop spans 14 amino acids. Germline CDR1 is SSHAT and CDR2 is FNYEAQ (reference sequence). The CDR3 nucleotides read TGTGCTAGCAGCTTAGGTGTCAGGGCGGATACGCAGTATTTT. It encodes CASSLGVRADTQYF.

This clone was seen only once. This chain connects TRBV10-3 to TRBJ1-2; possible D gene TRBD1, 5 bases. Trimming took off 2 bases at V and 8 bases at J, with 15 bases between the two ends. Germline CDR1 and CDR2: ENHRY and SYGVKD. The CDR3 totals 14 residues. CDR3 sequence (DNA): TGTGCCATCAGTGAGAAGTGGGGCAGTTCAGGCTACACCTTC. Protein sequence: CAISEKWGSSGYTF.

Only a few counts were recorded for this clone. This chain joins TRBV6-1 and TRBJ1-1, with D possibly TRBD1 on 6 matching bases. This CDR3 is built from 15 residues. Germline V lookup: CDR1 MNHNS, CDR2 SASEGT. Trimming removed 6 bases from V and 2 bases from J, with 16 bases in between. The CDR3 bases are TGTGCCAGCAGCCCCTCCGGGACAAGAAACACTGAAGCTTTCTTT. As protein: CASSPSGTRNTEAFF.

The V gene is TRBV19, the J gene TRBJ2-5, with D perhaps TRBD1 (6 bases). Trimming removed 6 bases at V and 3 bases at J, with 20 bases between. The CDR3 consists of 16 residues. In germline, CDR1 is LNHDA, CDR2 SQIVND (reference sequence). In nucleotides, the CDR3 is TGTGCCAGTAGGCACACAGGGTTAGTTTTCGAAGAGACCCAGTACTTC. This gives the protein CASRHTGLVFEETQYF.

This sequence joins TRBV11-3 and TRBJ2-4; 11 bases map to TRBD2. The V segment lost 0 bases and the J segment 4 bases; nucleotides outside the gene matches: 5. CDR1 and CDR2 (germline): SGHNT, YENEEA. The CDR3 covers 17 residues. The DNA of the CDR3 is TGTGCCAGCAGCTTAGAATCGACTAGCGGGACGAAAAACATTCAGTACTTC. Protein: CASSLESTSGTKNIQYF.

V is TRBV12-5 and J is TRBJ2-1; 8 positions match TRBD1. The CDR3 length is 15 residues. Per germline, CDR1 LGHNT and CDR2 FRNRAP. V was clipped by 6 bases and J by 6 bases; unmatched bases: 10. CDR3 sequence (DNA): TGTGCTAGTGGCCCCTTCGGACAGGGACTCAATGAGCAGTTCTTC. The encoded protein is CASGPFGQGLNEQFF.

This chain connects TRBV6-5 to TRBJ2-5; TRBD1 agrees at 8 bases. Germline CDR1 and CDR2: MNHEY and SVGAGI. Germline trimming cut 5 bases from V and 3 bases from J; bases unmatched to any gene: 5. The CDR3 spans 14 residues. The DNA of the CDR3 is TGTGCCAGCAGTACCTCAGGGGGCGAAGAGACCCAGTACTTC. It translates to CASSTSGGEETQYF.